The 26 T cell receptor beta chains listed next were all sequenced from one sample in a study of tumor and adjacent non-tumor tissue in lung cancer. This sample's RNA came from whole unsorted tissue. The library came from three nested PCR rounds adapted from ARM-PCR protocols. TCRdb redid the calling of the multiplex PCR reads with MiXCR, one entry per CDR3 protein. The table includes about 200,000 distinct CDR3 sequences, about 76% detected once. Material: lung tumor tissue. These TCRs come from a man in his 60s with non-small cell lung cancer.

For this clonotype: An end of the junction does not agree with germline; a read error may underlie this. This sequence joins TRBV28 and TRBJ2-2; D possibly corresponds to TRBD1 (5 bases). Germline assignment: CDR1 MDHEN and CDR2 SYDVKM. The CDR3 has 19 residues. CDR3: CASSLYGWGRLTDTGELFF. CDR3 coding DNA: TGTGCCAGCAGTTTATATGGCTGGGGCCGACTCACGGACACCGGCGAGCTGTTTTTT.

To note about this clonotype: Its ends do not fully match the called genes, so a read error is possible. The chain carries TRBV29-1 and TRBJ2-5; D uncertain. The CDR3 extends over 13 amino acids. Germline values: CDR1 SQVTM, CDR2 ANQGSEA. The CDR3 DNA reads TGCAGCGTTGTAAGAAGGGTGCAAGAGACACAGTACTTC. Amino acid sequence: CSVVRRVQETQYF.

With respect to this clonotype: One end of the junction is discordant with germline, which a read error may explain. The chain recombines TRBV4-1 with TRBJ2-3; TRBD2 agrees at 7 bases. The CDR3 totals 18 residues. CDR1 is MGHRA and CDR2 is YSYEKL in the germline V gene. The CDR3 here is CASGQDSVLASGGDTQYF. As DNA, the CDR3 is TGCGCCAGCGGCCAAGATTCGGTACTAGCGAGTGGGGGAGATACGCAGTATTTT.

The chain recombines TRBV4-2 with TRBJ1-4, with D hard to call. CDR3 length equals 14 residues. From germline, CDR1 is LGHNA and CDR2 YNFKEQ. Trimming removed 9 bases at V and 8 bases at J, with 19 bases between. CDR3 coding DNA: TGTGCCAGGAGCAGCGGACTACCTGGAGAAAAACTGTTTTTT. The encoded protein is CARSSGLPGEKLFF.

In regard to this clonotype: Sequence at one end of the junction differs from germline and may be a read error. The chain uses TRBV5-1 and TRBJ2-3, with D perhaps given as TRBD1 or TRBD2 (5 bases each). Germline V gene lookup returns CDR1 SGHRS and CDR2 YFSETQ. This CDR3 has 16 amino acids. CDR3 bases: TGCGCCAACAGCCTAGGCCAGGGAGTCACCACAGATACGCGGTATTTT. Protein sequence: CANSLGQGVTTDTRYF.

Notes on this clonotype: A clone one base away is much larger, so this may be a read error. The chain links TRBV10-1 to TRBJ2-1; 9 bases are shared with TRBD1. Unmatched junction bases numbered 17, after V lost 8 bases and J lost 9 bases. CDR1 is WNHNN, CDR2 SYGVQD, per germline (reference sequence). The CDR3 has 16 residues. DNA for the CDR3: TGCGCCAGCGGGGCTCCGGGACAGGGAGAAGGCGGTGAGCAGTTCTTC. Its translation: CASGAPGQGEGGEQFF.

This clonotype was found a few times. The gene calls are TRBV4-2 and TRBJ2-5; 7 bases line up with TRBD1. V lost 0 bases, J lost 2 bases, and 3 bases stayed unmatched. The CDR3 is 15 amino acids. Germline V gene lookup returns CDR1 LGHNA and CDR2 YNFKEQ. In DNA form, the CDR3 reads TGTGCCAGCAGCCAAGATTGGGGACAGCAAGAGACCCAGTACTTC. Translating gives CASSQDWGQQETQYF.

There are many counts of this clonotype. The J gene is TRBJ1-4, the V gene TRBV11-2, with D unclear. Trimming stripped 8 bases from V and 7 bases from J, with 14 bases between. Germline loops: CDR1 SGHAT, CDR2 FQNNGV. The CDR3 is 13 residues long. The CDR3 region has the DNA TGTGCCAGCCGTAGAGGGATCGGTGAAAAACTGTTTTTT. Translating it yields CASRRGIGEKLFF.

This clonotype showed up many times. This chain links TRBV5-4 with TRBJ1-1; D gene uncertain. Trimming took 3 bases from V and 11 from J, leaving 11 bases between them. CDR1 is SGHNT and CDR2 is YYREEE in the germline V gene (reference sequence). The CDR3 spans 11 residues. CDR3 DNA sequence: TGTGCCAGCAGCTATAACGGTAGGGCTTTCTTT. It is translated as CASSYNGRAFF. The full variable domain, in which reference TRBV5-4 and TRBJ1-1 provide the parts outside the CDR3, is ETGVTQSPTHLIKTRGQQVTLRCSSQSGHNTVSWYQQALGQGPQFIFQYYREEENGRGNFPPRFSGLQFPNYSSELNVNALELDDSALYLCASSYNGRAFFGQGTRLTVV.

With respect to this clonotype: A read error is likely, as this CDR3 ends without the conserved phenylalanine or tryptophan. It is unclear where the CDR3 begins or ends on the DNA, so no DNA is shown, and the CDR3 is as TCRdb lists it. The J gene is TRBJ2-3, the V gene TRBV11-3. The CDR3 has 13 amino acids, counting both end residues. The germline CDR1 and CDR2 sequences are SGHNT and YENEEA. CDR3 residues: CASSFEGSDTRYI.

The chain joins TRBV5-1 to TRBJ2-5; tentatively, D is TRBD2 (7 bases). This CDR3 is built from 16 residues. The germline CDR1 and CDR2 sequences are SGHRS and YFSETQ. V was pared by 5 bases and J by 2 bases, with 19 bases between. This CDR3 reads CASRLGAGRPQETQYF. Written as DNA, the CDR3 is TGCGCCAGCAGACTGGGGGCCGGGAGGCCTCAAGAGACCCAGTACTTC.

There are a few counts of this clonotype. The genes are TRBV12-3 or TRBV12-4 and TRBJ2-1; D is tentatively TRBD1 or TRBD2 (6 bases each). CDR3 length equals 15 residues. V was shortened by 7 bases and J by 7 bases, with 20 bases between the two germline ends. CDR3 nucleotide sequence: TGTGCCAGCAACCCGAACAAAGGGGGGACTAATGAGCAGTTCTTC. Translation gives CASNPNKGGTNEQFF.

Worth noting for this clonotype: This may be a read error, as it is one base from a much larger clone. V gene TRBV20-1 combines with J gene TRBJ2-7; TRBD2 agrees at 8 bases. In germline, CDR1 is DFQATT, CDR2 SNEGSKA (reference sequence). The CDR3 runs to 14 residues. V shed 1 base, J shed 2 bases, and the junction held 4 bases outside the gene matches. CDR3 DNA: TGCAGTGCTAGAGGGATTAGCGGGACCTACGAGCAGTACTTC. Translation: CSARGISGTYEQYF.

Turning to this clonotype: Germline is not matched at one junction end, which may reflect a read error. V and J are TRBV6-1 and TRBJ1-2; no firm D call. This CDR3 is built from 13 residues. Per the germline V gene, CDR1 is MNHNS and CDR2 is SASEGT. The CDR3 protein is CASSVTVDYGYAF. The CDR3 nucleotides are TGTGCCAGCAGCGTTACAGTGGACTATGGCTACGCCTTC.

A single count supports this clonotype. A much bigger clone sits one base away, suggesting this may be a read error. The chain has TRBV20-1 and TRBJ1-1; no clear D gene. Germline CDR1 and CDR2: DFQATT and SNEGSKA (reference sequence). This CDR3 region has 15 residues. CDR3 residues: CNARDRVSLNTEAFF. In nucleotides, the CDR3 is TGCAATGCTAGAGATCGCGTCAGCTTGAACACTGAAGCTTTCTTT.

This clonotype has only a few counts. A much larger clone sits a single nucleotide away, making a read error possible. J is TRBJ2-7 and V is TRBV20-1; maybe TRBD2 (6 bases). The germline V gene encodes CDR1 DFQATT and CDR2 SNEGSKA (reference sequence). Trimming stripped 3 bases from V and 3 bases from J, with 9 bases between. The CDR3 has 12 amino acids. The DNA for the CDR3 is TGCAGTGCTAGCGGGAGCGACTACGAGCAGTACTTC. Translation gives CSASGSDYEQYF.

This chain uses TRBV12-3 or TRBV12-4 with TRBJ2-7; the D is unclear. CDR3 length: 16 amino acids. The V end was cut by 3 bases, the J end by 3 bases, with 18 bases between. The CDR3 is CASSFSLTRLNYEQYF. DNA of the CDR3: TGTGCCAGCAGTTTTTCCCTCACGCGGCTTAACTACGAGCAGTACTTC.

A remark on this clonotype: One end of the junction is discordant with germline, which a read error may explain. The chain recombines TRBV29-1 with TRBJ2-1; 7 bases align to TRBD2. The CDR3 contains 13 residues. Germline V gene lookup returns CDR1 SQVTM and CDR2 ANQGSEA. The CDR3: CSVEAWGEGVQSF. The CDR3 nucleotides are TGCAGCGTTGAAGCCTGGGGGGAGGGTGTGCAGTCCTTC.

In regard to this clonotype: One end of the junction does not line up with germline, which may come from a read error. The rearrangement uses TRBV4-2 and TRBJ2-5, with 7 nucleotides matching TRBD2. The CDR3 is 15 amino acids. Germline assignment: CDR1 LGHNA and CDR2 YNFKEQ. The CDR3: CASSQPSTSEETQYF. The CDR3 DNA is TGTGCCAGCAGCCAACCTAGCACTAGCGAAGAGACCCAGTATTTC.

CDR3 nucleotide sequence: TGTGCCAGCAGTTACCGTACAGGGCGTGAAGATACGCAGTATTTT. Encoded protein: CASSYRTGREDTQYF. This chain links TRBV6-5 with TRBJ2-3; possibly TRBD1 for D (6 bases). Trimming pared 2 bases from V and 5 bases from J, leaving 14 bases between. This CDR3 spans 15 amino acids. Germline CDR1 and CDR2: MNHEY and SVGAGI.

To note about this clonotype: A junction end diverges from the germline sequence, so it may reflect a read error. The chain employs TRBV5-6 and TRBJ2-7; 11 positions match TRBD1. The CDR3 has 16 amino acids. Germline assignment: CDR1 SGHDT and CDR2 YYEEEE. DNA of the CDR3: TGTGCCAACAGCTTGGGGGAACCGGGACAGGGGGGCGAGCAGTACTTC. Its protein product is CANSLGEPGQGGEQYF. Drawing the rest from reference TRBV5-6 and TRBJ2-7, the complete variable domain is DAGVTQSPTHLIKTRGQQVTLRCSPKSGHDTVSWYQQALGQGPQFIFQYYEEEERQRGNFPDRFSGHQFPNYSSELNVNALLLGDSALYLCANSLGEPGQGGEQYFGPGTRLTVT.

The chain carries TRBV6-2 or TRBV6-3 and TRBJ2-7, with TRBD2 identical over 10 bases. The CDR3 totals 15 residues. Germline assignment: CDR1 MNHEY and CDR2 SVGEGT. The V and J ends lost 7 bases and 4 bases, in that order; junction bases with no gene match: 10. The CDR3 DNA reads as TGTGCCAGCATCCGGACTAGCGGAGCCTCTTACGAGCAGTACTTC. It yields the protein CASIRTSGASYEQYF.

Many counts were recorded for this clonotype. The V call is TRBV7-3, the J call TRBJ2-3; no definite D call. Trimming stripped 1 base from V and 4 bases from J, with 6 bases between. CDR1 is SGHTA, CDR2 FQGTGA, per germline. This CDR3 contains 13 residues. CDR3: CASSLMLADTQYF. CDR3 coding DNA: TGTGCCAGCAGCTTAATGCTAGCAGATACGCAGTATTTT. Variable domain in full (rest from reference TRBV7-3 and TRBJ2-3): GAGVSQTPSNKVTEKGKYVELRCDPISGHTALYWYRQSLGQGPEFLIYFQGTGAADDSGLPNDRFFAVRPEGSVSTLKIQRTERGDSAVYLCASSLMLADTQYFGPGTRLTVL.

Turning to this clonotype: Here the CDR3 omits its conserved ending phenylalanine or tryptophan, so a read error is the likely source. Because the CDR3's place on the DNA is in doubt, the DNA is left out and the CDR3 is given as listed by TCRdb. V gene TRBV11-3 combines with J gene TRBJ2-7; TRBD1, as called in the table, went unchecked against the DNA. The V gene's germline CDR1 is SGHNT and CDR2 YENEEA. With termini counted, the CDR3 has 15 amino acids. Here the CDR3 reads CASSPGPGKKNEHYL.

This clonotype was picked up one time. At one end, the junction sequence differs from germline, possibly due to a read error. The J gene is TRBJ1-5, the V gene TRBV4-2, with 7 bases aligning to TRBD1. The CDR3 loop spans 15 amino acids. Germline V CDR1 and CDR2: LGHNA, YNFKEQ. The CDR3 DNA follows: TGTACCAGCAGCCAAGATCTGGACAGGAATCAGCCCCAGCATTTT. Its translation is CTSSQDLDRNQPQHF.

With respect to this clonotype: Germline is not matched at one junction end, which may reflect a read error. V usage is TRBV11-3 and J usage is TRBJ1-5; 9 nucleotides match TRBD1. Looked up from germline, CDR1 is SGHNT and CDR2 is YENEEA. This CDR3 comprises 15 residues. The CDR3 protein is CANSLDRGDNQPQHF. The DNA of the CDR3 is TGTGCCAACAGCTTAGACAGGGGGGACAATCAGCCCCAGCATTTT.